In its sample, the clone carrying this T cell receptor (beta chain) was seen a few times. The sample belongs to a study of blood T cell repertoires in COVID-19. Across the study: Sites in the United States, Italy and Spain provided acute and convalescent COVID-19 samples. The analysed material was cDNA or gDNA that came from T cells, B-cell-depleted T cells, or PBMCs.

From germline, CDR1 is SGHDN and CDR2 FVKESK. Between the trimmed V and J ends, which lost 0 bases and 1 base, there was a span of 7 bases. This CDR3 is built from 14 residues. Measured with immunoSEQ multiplex PCR; TCRdb has only the in-frame clones, and not every one. Of about 69,000 clones in the sample, 60% to 80% are singletons; the top ten hold approximately 16%. V usage is TRBV14 and J usage is TRBJ2-7; D may be TRBD2 (6 bases). The clonotype originates from a man in his sixties with acute or convalescent COVID-19. Material: peripheral blood. The CDR3 DNA reads as TGTGCCAGCAGCCAAGAGGGGAGGTCCTACGAGCAGTACTTC. Protein: CASSQEGRSYEQYF.